These T cell receptor beta chains were read from a single sample in a study of immune evolution from preneoplasia to lung adenocarcinoma. TCRdb's copy holds only in-frame clones and misses some; the assay was immunoSEQ multiplex PCR. The sample lists about 9,600 clones; 90% were seen once. The sample was FFPE invasive lung adenocarcinoma tissue. The receptors shown here come from a person between 65 and 79 years old with invasive lung adenocarcinoma. Each CDR3 is given with its conserved first and last residue. Each record gives: J gene, D gene, CDR3 length, V gene, clone size, CDR3 protein, CDR3 DNA. D genes are given only for firm matches. A clone size is listed for some rows: how often the clone was seen (once, few, many), or a class if it is expanded.

j_gene: TRBJ1-5
d_gene: NA
len: 13
v_gene: TRBV2
abundance: NA
CDR3aa: CASSTDGNQPQHF
CDR3nt: TGTGCCAGCAGTACCGATGGCAATCAGCCCCAGCATTTT

j_gene: TRBJ2-7
d_gene: TRBD2
len: 14
v_gene: TRBV29-1
abundance: NA
CDR3aa: CSAGTSGMCYEQYF
CDR3nt: TGCAGCGCCGGGACTAGCGGGATGTGCTACGAGCAGTACTTC

j_gene: TRBJ2-5
d_gene: TRBD1
len: 14
v_gene: TRBV7-8
abundance: NA
CDR3aa: CASSFRGQGGTQYF
CDR3nt: TGTGCCAGCAGCTTCAGGGGGCAGGGAGGGACCCAGTACTTC

j_gene: TRBJ2-3
d_gene: NA
len: 15
v_gene: TRBV7-7
abundance: NA
CDR3aa: CASSPSPASGDTQYF
CDR3nt: TGTGCTAGCAGCCCAAGCCCGGCAAGCGGTGATACGCAGTATTTT

j_gene: TRBJ2-3
d_gene: NA
len: 15
v_gene: TRBV4-1
abundance: NA
CDR3aa: CASSPIAAVPDTQYF
CDR3nt: TGCGCCAGCAGCCCCATCGCGGCTGTTCCAGATACGCAGTATTTT

j_gene: TRBJ1-2
d_gene: NA
len: 15
v_gene: TRBV5-6
abundance: NA
CDR3aa: CASSLGAGTNYGYTF
CDR3nt: TGTGCCAGCAGCTTGGGGGCAGGCACTAACTATGGCTACACCTTC

j_gene: TRBJ1-1
d_gene: NA
len: 16
v_gene: TRBV28
abundance: once
CDR3aa: CASSFLRRARGTEAFF
CDR3nt: TGTGCCAGCAGTTTCCTGAGGAGGGCGCGGGGCACTGAAGCTTTCTTT

j_gene: TRBJ2-2
d_gene: TRBD1
len: 16
v_gene: TRBV7-3
abundance: NA
CDR3aa: CASSPGGTGHTGELFF
CDR3nt: TGTGCCAGCAGCCCTGGAGGGACAGGGCACACCGGGGAGCTGTTTTTT

j_gene: TRBJ1-5
d_gene: NA
len: 14
v_gene: TRBV30
abundance: NA
CDR3aa: CAWSEGSERQPQHF
CDR3nt: TGTGCCTGGAGTGAGGGGTCAGAGAGGCAGCCCCAGCATTTT

j_gene: TRBJ2-3
d_gene: NA
len: 15
v_gene: TRBV30
abundance: NA
CDR3aa: CAWSVGSTSTDTQYF
CDR3nt: TGTGCCTGGAGTGTAGGTTCGACTAGCACAGATACGCAGTATTTT

j_gene: TRBJ2-3
d_gene: NA
len: 17
v_gene: TRBV21-1
abundance: NA
CDR3aa: CASSKAVYSRFTDTQYF
CDR3nt: TGTGCCAGCAGCAAAGCCGTGTATAGTAGATTCACAGATACGCAGTATTTT

j_gene: TRBJ1-1
d_gene: NA
len: 15
v_gene: TRBV11-2
abundance: NA
CDR3aa: CASSAPGRMNTEAFF
CDR3nt: TGTGCCAGCAGCGCGCCGGGACGGATGAACACTGAAGCTTTCTTT

j_gene: TRBJ2-3
d_gene: NA
len: 16
v_gene: TRBV19
abundance: NA
CDR3aa: CASSILRAGFADTQYF
CDR3nt: TGTGCCAGTAGTATTTTGCGGGCGGGTTTTGCAGATACGCAGTATTTT

j_gene: TRBJ2-5
d_gene: NA
len: 15
v_gene: TRBV27
abundance: NA
CDR3aa: CASSLYASDGETQYF
CDR3nt: TGTGCCAGCAGTCTATACGCTAGCGATGGGGAGACCCAGTACTTC

j_gene: TRBJ2-1
d_gene: TRBD2
len: 12
v_gene: TRBV29-1
abundance: NA
CDR3aa: CSDRLAGVEQFF
CDR3nt: TGCAGCGACCGACTAGCGGGAGTTGAGCAGTTCTTC

j_gene: TRBJ1-4
d_gene: NA
len: 15
v_gene: TRBV30
abundance: NA
CDR3aa: CAWSDSHWGNEKLFF
CDR3nt: TGTGCCTGGAGTGACTCACACTGGGGGAATGAAAAACTGTTTTTT

j_gene: TRBJ1-1
d_gene: NA
len: 16
v_gene: TRBV10-3
abundance: NA
CDR3aa: CAISEIIGPLRAEAFF
CDR3nt: TGTGCCATCAGTGAGATAATAGGGCCCCTACGGGCAGAAGCTTTCTTT

j_gene: TRBJ2-7
d_gene: NA
len: 12
v_gene: TRBV28
abundance: NA
CDR3aa: CASSLSPLFQYF
CDR3nt: TGTGCCAGCAGTTTATCCCCCTTGTTCCAGTACTTC

j_gene: TRBJ1-1
d_gene: TRBD1
len: 15
v_gene: TRBV7-8
abundance: NA
CDR3aa: CASSLAFGQATEAFF
CDR3nt: TGTGCCAGCAGCTTAGCGTTCGGACAGGCCACTGAAGCTTTCTTT

j_gene: TRBJ2-7
d_gene: NA
len: 14
v_gene: TRBV6-6
abundance: NA
CDR3aa: CASRDAGYSYEQYF
CDR3nt: TGTGCCAGCAGAGACGCAGGGTACTCCTACGAGCAGTACTTC

j_gene: TRBJ1-5
d_gene: NA
len: 17
v_gene: TRBV21-1
abundance: NA
CDR3aa: CASNSKRGRGGSQPQHF
CDR3nt: TGTGCCAGCAATTCGAAACGGGGCAGGGGTGGGAGTCAGCCCCAGCATTTT

j_gene: TRBJ2-3
d_gene: NA
len: 14
v_gene: TRBV27
abundance: NA
CDR3aa: CASSANRARDTQYF
CDR3nt: TGTGCCAGCAGCGCGAACCGGGCGCGAGATACGCAGTATTTT

j_gene: TRBJ1-4
d_gene: NA
len: 16
v_gene: TRBV28
abundance: NA
CDR3aa: CASRKFEAATNEKLFF
CDR3nt: TGTGCCAGCAGGAAATTTGAAGCAGCAACTAATGAAAAACTGTTTTTT

j_gene: TRBJ1-3
d_gene: NA
len: 16
v_gene: TRBV6-5
abundance: NA
CDR3aa: CASSYTRPSSGNTIYF
CDR3nt: TGTGCCAGCAGTTACACCAGACCGAGCTCTGGAAACACCATATATTTT

j_gene: TRBJ2-7
d_gene: NA
len: 15
v_gene: TRBV5-1
abundance: NA
CDR3aa: CASSLSVSRSYEQYF
CDR3nt: TGCGCCAGCAGCTTGAGCGTAAGTCGTTCCTACGAGCAGTACTTC

j_gene: TRBJ2-7
d_gene: NA
len: 18
v_gene: TRBV10-2
abundance: NA
CDR3aa: CASSEPTLTGTGSYEQYF
CDR3nt: TGCGCCAGCAGTGAGCCGACCTTAACCGGGACGGGCTCCTACGAGCAGTACTTC

j_gene: TRBJ2-1
d_gene: TRBD2
len: 17
v_gene: TRBV7-8
abundance: NA
CDR3aa: CASSLVASGSSYNEQFF
CDR3nt: TGTGCCAGCAGTCTAGTGGCTAGCGGGAGCTCCTACAATGAGCAGTTCTTC

j_gene: TRBJ2-7
d_gene: NA
len: 11
v_gene: TRBV29-1
abundance: NA
CDR3aa: CSVASVYEQYF
CDR3nt: TGCAGCGTCGCCTCAGTTTACGAGCAGTACTTC

j_gene: TRBJ1-4
d_gene: NA
len: 14
v_gene: TRBV30
abundance: NA
CDR3aa: CAWSFGGWVEKLFF
CDR3nt: TGTGCCTGGAGTTTTGGAGGGTGGGTCGAAAAACTGTTTTTT

j_gene: TRBJ1-2
d_gene: NA
len: 15
v_gene: TRBV27
abundance: once
CDR3aa: CASGYLGRGGRGYTF
CDR3nt: TGTGCCAGCGGCTACCTGGGACGCGGAGGTAGAGGCTACACCTTC

j_gene: TRBJ2-1
d_gene: NA
len: 16
v_gene: TRBV5-6
abundance: NA
CDR3aa: CASSLDLGSSYNEQFF
CDR3nt: TGTGCCAGCAGCTTGGATCTGGGAAGCTCCTACAATGAGCAGTTCTTC

j_gene: TRBJ2-2
d_gene: NA
len: 12
v_gene: TRBV29-1
abundance: NA
CDR3aa: CSVAREVGELFF
CDR3nt: TGCAGCGTTGCGAGGGAGGTCGGGGAGCTGTTTTTT

j_gene: TRBJ1-4
d_gene: TRBD1
len: 15
v_gene: TRBV28
abundance: once
CDR3aa: CASSLYTGGDEKLFF
CDR3nt: TGTGCCAGCAGTTTATATACAGGGGGGGATGAAAAACTGTTTTTT

j_gene: TRBJ2-5
d_gene: NA
len: 13
v_gene: TRBV30
abundance: NA
CDR3aa: CAWSGSSQETQYF
CDR3nt: TGTGCCTGGAGTGGTAGCAGCCAAGAGACCCAGTACTTC

j_gene: TRBJ2-4
d_gene: NA
len: 16
v_gene: TRBV7-8
abundance: NA
CDR3aa: CASSLEARIAKNIQYF
CDR3nt: TGTGCCAGCAGCTTAGAGGCCCGTATAGCCAAAAACATTCAGTACTTC

j_gene: TRBJ2-1
d_gene: NA
len: 14
v_gene: TRBV7-9
abundance: few
CDR3aa: CASHQSAADNEQFF
CDR3nt: TGTGCCAGCCACCAGTCGGCGGCAGACAATGAGCAGTTCTTC

j_gene: TRBJ1-5
d_gene: TRBD1
len: 14
v_gene: TRBV28
abundance: NA
CDR3aa: CASSGTGGPQPQHF
CDR3nt: TGTGCCAGCAGTGGGACAGGGGGCCCTCAGCCCCAGCATTTT

j_gene: TRBJ2-2
d_gene: NA
len: 14
v_gene: TRBV27
abundance: NA
CDR3aa: CASRGPANTGELFF
CDR3nt: TGTGCCAGCAGGGGTCCTGCGAACACCGGGGAGCTGTTTTTT

j_gene: TRBJ1-1
d_gene: NA
len: 13
v_gene: TRBV28
abundance: NA
CDR3aa: CASSPQAGGKAFF
CDR3nt: TGTGCCAGCAGTCCTCAGGCAGGCGGCAAAGCTTTCTTT

j_gene: TRBJ2-7
d_gene: NA
len: 14
v_gene: TRBV2
abundance: NA
CDR3aa: CASSEERGTYEQYF
CDR3nt: TGTGCCAGCAGTGAAGAGAGAGGCACCTACGAGCAGTACTTC

j_gene: TRBJ1-4
d_gene: NA
len: 16
v_gene: TRBV5-1
abundance: NA
CDR3aa: CASSLDAGRRNEKLFF
CDR3nt: TGCGCCAGCAGCTTGGACGCAGGGAGACGAAATGAAAAACTGTTTTTT